This T cell receptor beta chain was recovered during a study of cytomegalovirus exposure and HLA in healthy donors. The germline V gene encodes CDR1 SQVTM and CDR2 ANQGSEA. J gave up 7 bases and V 4 bases, and 5 bases lay outside the gene matches. CDR3 size: 14 residues. Details on this clone: Its antigen is undetermined.

The study's findings and limits: On later analysis, the bulk of CMV-associated TCR beta chains appeared to be HLA-restricted. The authors considered a cluster of highly shared sequence variants likely to be a sequencing artifact. The availability of immune exposure information extended only to CMV serostatus.

The PCR ran on 60 Vbeta and 13 Jbeta primers. Repertoires were generated with immunoSEQ multiplex PCR, while TCRdb's copy carries only in-frame clones and drops some. The profile covers 50,000 to 65,000 clones, with approximately 71% appearing a single time and nearly 25% taken by the ten largest. This TCR derives from a man in his fifties in good health and CMV-seropositive. The sample comprised PBMCs. The chain recombines TRBV29-1 with TRBJ2-2; 11 bases agree with TRBD2. The CDR3: CSVGTSGFNGELFF. The CDR3 DNA sequence: TGCAGCGTTGGGACTAGCGGGTTCAACGGGGAGCTGTTTTTT.